This is a list of T cell receptor beta chains from one sample in a study of identical twins. TCRdb reprocessed the 5' RACE reads via MiXCR and lists one record per CDR3 protein. The profile shows around 250,000 distinct CDR3 sequences, about 12% of them singletons. The sample also formed part of further work on yellow fever vaccine responses in identical twins.

Material for sequencing was memory (CD45RO+) T cells sorted from blood. These receptor sequences come from a woman aged 18-29 years in good health. Each CDR3 is given without its conserved first and last residue. The size field is filled for only some rows; it gives once, few, many or a size class.

size	J	length	V	CDR3
NA	TRBJ2-3	13	TRBV6-4	ASKPGTGPTDTQY
NA	TRBJ1-2	11	TRBV11-1	ASSRGTFYGYT
many	TRBJ2-7	9	TRBV5-1	ASSLGPEQY
many	TRBJ1-6	13	TRBV6-1	ASRQRQGSNSPLH
NA	TRBJ2-5	15	TRBV7-2	ASSLARLDRIQETQY
few	TRBJ2-3	13	TRBV9	ASSVVSGGADTQY
NA	TRBJ2-3	12	TRBV18	ASSPLSAGDTQY
NA	TRBJ2-5	16	TRBV18	ASSAGLAGGPLQETQY
NA	TRBJ2-1	12	TRBV6-5	ASSYEGSLNEQF
NA	TRBJ2-1	13	TRBV27	ASSKSSGRWDEQF
few	TRBJ1-1	10	TRBV7-9	ATSERNTEAF
NA	TRBJ2-1	13	TRBV5-1	ASSLTNSPYNEQF
NA	TRBJ1-2	10	TRBV20-1	SATGQNYGYT
NA	TRBJ2-1	15	TRBV12-3/TRBV12-4	ASSPTPTSGVNNEQF
few	TRBJ2-7	16	TRBV5-1	AIQTGTEVNERPYEQY
few	TRBJ2-7	13	TRBV20-1	SARTIGNDPYEQY
NA	TRBJ2-7	13	TRBV7-6	ASSLAQGASYEQY
few	TRBJ1-1	14	TRBV5-1	ASSLGGSSMNTEAF
NA	TRBJ2-3	12	TRBV10-3	ATGQGAGTDTQY
NA	TRBJ2-1	12	TRBV28	ASTPGTGRNEQF
NA	TRBJ1-5	11	TRBV6-1	ASSDGGHQPQH
few	TRBJ2-7	12	TRBV30	AWSTARDSYEQY
NA	TRBJ2-5	14	TRBV20-1	SAREGRPVWQETQY
NA	TRBJ1-5	14	TRBV6-1	ASSTTTGAGNQPQH
NA	TRBJ1-1	11	TRBV5-1	ASSQDTNTEAF
many	TRBJ2-1	8	TRBV29-1	SVARNEQF
many	TRBJ2-2	14	TRBV3-1	ASSQGQGVYTGELF
few	TRBJ2-7	11	TRBV5-4	ASSFSTAYEQY
NA	TRBJ1-1	13	TRBV6-1	ASSERAGVNTEAF
NA	TRBJ2-5	13	TRBV7-2	ASSSRGGGSQTQY
many	TRBJ1-5	13	TRBV7-2	ASSTGDASNQPQH
NA	TRBJ1-3	13	TRBV28	ASIAAVTSGNTIY
many	TRBJ2-1	11	TRBV7-9	ASSYAPLNEQF
NA	TRBJ2-1	10	TRBV15	ATSRETYEQF
few	TRBJ2-3	14	TRBV7-2	ASSSRQGARTDTQY
many	TRBJ2-5	14	TRBV5-1	ASSLIQNNFQETQY
NA	TRBJ2-7	13	TRBV18	ASSPQGAPGYEQY
few	TRBJ2-5	13	TRBV7-9	ASSLPTSGQETQY
few	TRBJ2-7	10	TRBV5-1	ASSPKAGEQY
many	TRBJ1-4	12	TRBV20-1	SASQGPAGGKLF
few	TRBJ1-1	12	TRBV5-1	ASSVSGGRTEAF
NA	TRBJ2-7	12	TRBV28	ASSLPGLMYEQY
few	TRBJ2-7	12	TRBV3-1	ASSQVTGFYEQY
few	TRBJ1-5	14	TRBV12-3/TRBV12-4	ASSFSGRKSNQPQH
few	TRBJ1-2	11	TRBV3-1	ASFSNKWYGYT
NA	TRBJ2-2	14	TRBV5-1	ASSLAPPAQTGELF
few	TRBJ2-3	14	TRBV28	ASSRTSGGYLDTQY
few	TRBJ2-3	14	TRBV12-3/TRBV12-4	ASSFYDPVSTDTQY
many	TRBJ2-7	14	TRBV4-1	ASSQGPGQGAREQY
few	TRBJ2-1	13	TRBV6-1	ASTRGGLTYNEQF
many	TRBJ2-7	9	TRBV12-3/TRBV12-4	ASRTGGEQY
few	TRBJ2-1	9	TRBV30	AWSRPHGRF
NA	TRBJ2-7	14	TRBV5-1	ASSSPVGGPLYEQY
many	TRBJ1-4	13	TRBV20-1	SANSQGTTNEKLF
NA	TRBJ2-7	14	TRBV7-2	ASSFSLAGPTYEQY